This TCR beta chain was identified in a study of blood T cell repertoires in COVID-19. Study-wide background: Samples taken during acute and convalescent COVID-19 were collected in the United States, Italy and Spain. Sources were T cells, B-cell-depleted T cells, or PBMCs; the material itself was cDNA or gDNA.

Assay used: immunoSEQ multiplex PCR; TCRdb lists only in-frame clones, some missing. Among fewer than 10,000 clones listed, about 84% were seen once. This CDR3 contains 14 residues. The germline gives CDR1 SGHDN, CDR2 FVKESK. V was trimmed by 3 bases and J by 4 bases, leaving 10 bases between them. The genes are TRBV14 and TRBJ2-1; possibly TRBD1 for D (5 bases). The sequencing input was peripheral blood. The TCR sequence derives from a human donor in a cohort sampled during active COVID-19. The CDR3 loop is CASSQGLRYNEQFF. The CDR3 coding sequence is TGTGCCAGCAGCCAGGGGCTTCGGTACAATGAGCAGTTCTTC. Full variable domain (rest looked up from reference TRBV14 and TRBJ2-1): EAGVTQFPSHSVIEKGQTVTLRCDPISGHDNLYWYRRVMGKEIKFLLHFVKESKQDESGMPNNRFLAERTGGTYSTLKVQPAELEDSGVYFCASSQGLRYNEQFFGPGTRLTVL.